Listed below are T cell receptor beta chains from one sample, sequenced in a study of cytomegalovirus exposure and HLA in healthy donors. Clones were read by immunoSEQ multiplex PCR, and TCRdb kept only the in-frame ones, dropping some. The table shows 130,000 or so clones, with 80% occurring only once. Sequenced input: PBMCs. The receptor set was obtained from a man younger than 45 in good health and CMV-seronegative. The CDR3 runs from the conserved cysteine through the conserved F or W. The order of the fields is D gene, clone size, V gene, J gene, CDR3 protein, CDR3 DNA. The D gene is left open where the match is weak. Where a row states a size, it is once, few, many or the class of an expanded clone; other rows omit it.

.	.	TRBV7-8	TRBJ2-2	CASSLAQGSNTGELFF	TGTGCCAGCAGCTTAGCTCAGGGATCGAACACCGGGGAGCTGTTTTTT
.	.	TRBV27	TRBJ2-7	CASSLSTGRRSVPSEQYF	TGTGCCAGCAGTTTATCGACAGGGAGGAGGAGTGTTCCTAGCGAGCAGTACTTC
TRBD1	.	TRBV29-1	TRBJ1-1	CSGQDRGRVGNTEAFF	TGCAGCGGACAGGACAGGGGGAGGGTGGGTAACACTGAAGCTTTCTTT
TRBD1	.	TRBV6-6	TRBJ2-2	CASSYLGTGFPGELFF	TGTGCCAGCAGTTACCTTGGGACAGGTTTCCCCGGGGAGCTGTTTTTT
.	.	TRBV6-1	TRBJ2-3	CASSEWGRFLLSNTQYF	TGTGCCAGCAGTGAATGGGGCCGGTTTTTACTCTCCAATACGCAGTATTTT
.	.	TRBV11-2	TRBJ2-7	CASSSTGDSYEQYF	TGTGCCAGCAGTTCAACCGGGGACTCCTACGAGCAGTACTTC
.	.	TRBV28	TRBJ1-1	CASSGRTPREKDTEAFF	TGTGCCAGCAGTGGGCGGACCCCTCGGGAGAAGGACACTGAAGCTTTCTTT
TRBD1	.	TRBV13	TRBJ1-1	CASSLGQTEAFF	TGTGCCAGCAGCTTGGGACAGACTGAAGCTTTCTTT
.	many	TRBV4-1	TRBJ1-5	CASRATGSNQPQHF	TGCGCCAGCAGGGCTACAGGAAGCAATCAGCCCCAGCATTTT
TRBD2	.	TRBV12-5	TRBJ2-5	CASGLDLGGGAETQYF	TGTGCTAGTGGTTTGGATCTTGGCGGGGGGGCGGAGACCCAGTACTTC
TRBD1	once	TRBV4-1	TRBJ2-5	CASSQGRGLGKGLGETQYF	TGCGCCAGCAGCCAAGGCAGGGGGCTTGGTAAAGGTCTTGGGGAGACCCAGTACTTC
.	.	TRBV7-5	TRBJ1-5	CARSFFYRGLSNQPQHF	TGTGCCAGAAGCTTCTTTTACAGGGGGCTCAGCAATCAGCCCCAGCATTTT
TRBD1	.	TRBV7-9	TRBJ2-1	CASSIGQGWSEQFF	TGTGCCAGCAGTATAGGACAGGGGTGGAGTGAGCAGTTCTTC